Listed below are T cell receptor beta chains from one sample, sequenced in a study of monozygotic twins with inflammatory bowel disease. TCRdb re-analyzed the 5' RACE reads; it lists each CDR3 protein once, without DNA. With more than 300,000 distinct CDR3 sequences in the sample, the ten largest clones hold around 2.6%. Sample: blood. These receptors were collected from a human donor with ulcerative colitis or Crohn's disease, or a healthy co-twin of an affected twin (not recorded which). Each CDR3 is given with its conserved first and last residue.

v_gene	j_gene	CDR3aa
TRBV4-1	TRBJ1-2	CASSQGPGQHYGYTF
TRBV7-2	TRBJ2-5	CASSLVDPSGGYSQYF
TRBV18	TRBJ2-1	CASSPQTRLPGNEQFF
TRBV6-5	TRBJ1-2	CASSYRGQGYGYGYTF
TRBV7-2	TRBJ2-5	CASSLTSGGAKPQYF
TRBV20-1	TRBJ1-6	CSAPRQGDSNSPLHF
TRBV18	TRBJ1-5	CASSPDRGGQPQHF
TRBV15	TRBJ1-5	CATKSIVGASNQPQHF
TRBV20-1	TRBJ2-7	CSARGGHRGPSYEQYF
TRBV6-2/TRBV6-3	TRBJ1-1	CASSPLRDLKNTEAFF
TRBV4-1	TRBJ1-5	CASSQDSTGAYSSNQPQHF
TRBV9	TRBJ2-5	CASAKKETQYF
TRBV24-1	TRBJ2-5	CATSESKLTSPSETQYF
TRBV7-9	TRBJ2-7	CASSASQGAREQYF
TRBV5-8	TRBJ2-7	CASSLGREREQYF
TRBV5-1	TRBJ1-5	CASSLSGGRNQPQHF
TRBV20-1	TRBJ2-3	CSARRVIAIGTDTQYF
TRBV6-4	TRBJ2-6	CASSETGLASGANVLTF
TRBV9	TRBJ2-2	CASSVEGSGGLFF
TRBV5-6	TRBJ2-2	CASSLNWGANTGELFF
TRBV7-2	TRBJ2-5	CASSFLIQETQYF
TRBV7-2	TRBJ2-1	CASSLVRPTEQFF
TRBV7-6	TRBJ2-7	CASSLVGSGFISYEQYF
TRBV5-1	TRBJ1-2	CASSLGQASYGYTF
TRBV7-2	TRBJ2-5	CASSLDQTGQETQYF
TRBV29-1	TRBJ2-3	CSVEGGDRDADTQYF
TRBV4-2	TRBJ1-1	CASSDSWEGEAFF
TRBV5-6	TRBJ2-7	CASSPLSNSYEQYF
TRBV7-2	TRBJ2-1	CASSLRGGGNEQFF
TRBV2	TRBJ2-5	CASRPDRIGETQYF
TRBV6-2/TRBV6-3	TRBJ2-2	CASSYSRGQQRPGELFF
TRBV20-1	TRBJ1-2	CSPPPSFYGYTF
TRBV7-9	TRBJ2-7	CASSPIKGRGYEQYF
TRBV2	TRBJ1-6	CASGRESSYNSPLHF
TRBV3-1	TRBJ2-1	CASSSLTSGGDNEQFF
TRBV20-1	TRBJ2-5	CSASLRTYSAGTQYF
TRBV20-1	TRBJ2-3	CSARISGDFTDTQYF
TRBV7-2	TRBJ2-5	CASRPGGAVETQYF
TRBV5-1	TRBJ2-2	CASLHEGESTGELFF
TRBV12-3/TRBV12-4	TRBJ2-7	CASSPRQGLYEQYF
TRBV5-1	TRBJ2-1	CASSVDDRVYNEQFF
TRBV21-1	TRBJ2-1	CASSKVKKDRDNEQFF
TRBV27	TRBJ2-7	CASSLFRGPWEQYF
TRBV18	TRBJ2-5	CASSPGQGETQYF
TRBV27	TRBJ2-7	CASMMRRQVDLRDEQYF
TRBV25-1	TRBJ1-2	CASSPRRGLHYGYTF
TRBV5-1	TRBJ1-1	CASSSMTGLKTEAFF
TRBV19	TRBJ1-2	CASTGDRQNYGYTF
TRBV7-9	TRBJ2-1	CASSLAGGETYNEQFF
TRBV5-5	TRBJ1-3	CASSHGQGRGNTIYF
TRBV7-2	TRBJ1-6	CASSPRDGYNSPLHF
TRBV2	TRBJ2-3	CASSGETSGAPDTQYF
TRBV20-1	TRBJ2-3	CSARNSGGRDTQYF
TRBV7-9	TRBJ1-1	CASSLVLSYRLEAFF
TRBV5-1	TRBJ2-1	CASSAVPGSEQFF